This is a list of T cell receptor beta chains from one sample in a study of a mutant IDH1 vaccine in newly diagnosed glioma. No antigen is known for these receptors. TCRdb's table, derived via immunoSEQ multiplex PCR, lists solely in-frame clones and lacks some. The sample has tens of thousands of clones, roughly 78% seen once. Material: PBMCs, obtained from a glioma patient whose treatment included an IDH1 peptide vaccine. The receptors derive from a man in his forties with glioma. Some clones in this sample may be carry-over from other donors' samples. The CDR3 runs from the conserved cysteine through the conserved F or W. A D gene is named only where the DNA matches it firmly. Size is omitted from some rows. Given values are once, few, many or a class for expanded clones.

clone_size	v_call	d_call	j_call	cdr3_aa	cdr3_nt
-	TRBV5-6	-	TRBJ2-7	CASSLALAYEQYF	TGTGCCAGCAGCTTGGCATTAGCCTACGAGCAGTACTTC
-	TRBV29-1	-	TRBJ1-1	CSVETLQRGYTEAFF	TGCAGCGTTGAAACGCTGCAAAGAGGGTATACTGAAGCTTTCTTT
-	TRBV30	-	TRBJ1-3	CAWSVGGMTGNTIYF	TGTGCCTGGAGTGTTGGAGGGATGACTGGAAACACCATATATTTT
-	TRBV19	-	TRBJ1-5	CASSGTQSPRPQHF	TGTGCCAGCTCCGGGACTCAATCCCCCCGGCCCCAGCATTTT
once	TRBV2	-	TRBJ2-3	CATQDPDTQYF	TGTGCCACGCAAGACCCCGATACGCAGTATTTT
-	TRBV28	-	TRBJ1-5	CASSLFLTGFFNQPQHF	TGTGCCAGCAGTTTATTCTTGACGGGATTCTTCAATCAGCCCCAGCATTTT
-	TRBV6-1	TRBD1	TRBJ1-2	CASSGQGAKGGYTF	TGTGCCAGCAGCGGACAGGGGGCGAAAGGAGGCTACACCTTC
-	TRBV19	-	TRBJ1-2	CASSTRGRTVYGYTF	TGTGCCAGTAGTACCAGAGGACGGACCGTCTATGGCTACACCTTC
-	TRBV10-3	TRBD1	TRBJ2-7	CAIGLSTGPTYEQYF	TGTGCCATCGGTTTGTCGACAGGGCCCACCTACGAGCAGTACTTC
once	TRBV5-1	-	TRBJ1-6	CASSLSAGYNSPLHF	TGCGCCAGCAGCTTGAGTGCAGGGTATAATTCACCCCTCCACTTT
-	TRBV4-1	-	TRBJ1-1	CASSQEVRGNTEAFF	TGCGCCAGCAGCCAAGAGGTTCGAGGGAACACTGAAGCTTTCTTT
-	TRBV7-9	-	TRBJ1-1	CASSLALNTEAFF	TGTGCCAGCAGCTTAGCGCTGAACACTGAAGCTTTCTTT
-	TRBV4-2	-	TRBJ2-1	CASSPQGGEGNEQFF	TGTGCCAGCAGCCCCCAAGGGGGGGAAGGCAATGAGCAGTTCTTC
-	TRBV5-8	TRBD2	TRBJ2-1	CASSLGTSAHNEQFF	TGTGCCAGCAGCTTGGGGACTAGCGCTCACAATGAGCAGTTCTTC
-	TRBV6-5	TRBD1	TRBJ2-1	CASSNTGGGEQFF	TGTGCCAGCAGTAATACAGGGGGTGGTGAGCAGTTCTTC
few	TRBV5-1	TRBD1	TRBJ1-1	CASSLTGSNTEAFF	TGCGCCAGCAGCCTGACAGGGAGTAACACTGAAGCTTTCTTT
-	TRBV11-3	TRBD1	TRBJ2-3	CASSPDRVTDTQYF	TGTGCCAGCAGCCCGGACAGGGTCACAGATACGCAGTATTTT
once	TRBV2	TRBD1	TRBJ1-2	CASSLGPGQGMRGYTF	TGTGCCAGCAGCTTGGGACCGGGACAGGGTATGAGGGGCTACACCTTC
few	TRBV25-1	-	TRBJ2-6	CASSEGGGNSGANVLTF	TGTGCCAGCAGTGAAGGGGGAGGAAACTCTGGGGCCAACGTCCTGACTTTC
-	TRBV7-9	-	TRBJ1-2	CASSEGGLPNYGYTF	TGTGCCAGCAGCGAAGGAGGACTGCCTAACTATGGCTACACCTTC
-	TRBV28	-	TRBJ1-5	CASSLLGLDNQPQHF	TGTGCCAGCAGTTTACTGGGGTTGGACAATCAGCCCCAGCATTTT
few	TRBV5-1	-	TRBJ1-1	CASSLAAGLGTEAFF	TGCGCCAGCAGCTTGGCTGCAGGGTTGGGAACTGAAGCTTTCTTT
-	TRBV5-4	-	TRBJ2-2	CASSHRGLNTGELFF	TGTGCCAGCAGCCACAGGGGACTGAACACCGGGGAGCTGTTTTTT
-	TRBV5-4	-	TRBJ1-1	CASSLARDHGAFF	TGTGCCAGCAGCTTGGCCCGAGACCATGGAGCTTTCTTT
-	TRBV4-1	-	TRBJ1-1	CASSRPGSSAFF	TGCGCCAGCAGCCGACCTGGGAGTTCGGCTTTCTTT
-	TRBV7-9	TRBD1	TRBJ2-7	CASSLVPQGAFTEQYF	TGTGCCAGCAGCTTGGTCCCCCAGGGGGCCTTCACCGAGCAGTACTTC
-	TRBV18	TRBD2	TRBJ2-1	CASSPPKGLAGGQGSYNEQFF	TGTGCCAGCTCACCACCGAAGGGACTAGCGGGGGGGCAGGGCTCCTACAATGAGCAGTTCTTC
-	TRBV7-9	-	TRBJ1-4	CASSAIRGEKLFF	TGTGCCAGCAGCGCGATCAGGGGTGAAAAACTGTTTTTT
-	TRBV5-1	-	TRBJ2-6	CASSFLSSGANVLTF	TGCGCCAGCAGCTTCCTCAGCTCTGGGGCCAACGTCCTGACTTTC
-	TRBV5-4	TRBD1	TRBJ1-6	CASSSWDRGNSPLHF	TGTGCCAGCAGCTCGTGGGACAGGGGGAATTCACCCCTCCACTTT
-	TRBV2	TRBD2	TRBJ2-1	CASSERRSGDNEQFF	TGTGCCAGCAGTGAAAGGAGGAGCGGGGACAATGAGCAGTTCTTC
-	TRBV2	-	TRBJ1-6	CASEDGLGGAFSPLHF	TGTGCCAGCGAGGACGGGCTCGGGGGGGCCTTTTCACCCCTCCACTTT
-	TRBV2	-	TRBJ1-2	CASSEGTGRGYTF	TGTGCCAGCAGTGAAGGAACAGGGAGAGGCTACACCTTC
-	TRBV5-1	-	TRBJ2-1	CASSGLYNEQFF	TGCGCCAGCAGTGGACTCTACAATGAGCAGTTCTTC
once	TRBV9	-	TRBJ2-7	CASTHFGGREWYEQYF	TGTGCCAGCACCCATTTCGGGGGAAGGGAGTGGTACGAGCAGTACTTC
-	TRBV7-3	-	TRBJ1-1	CASSRVPGTEAFF	TGTGCCAGCAGCCGGGTTCCGGGCACTGAAGCTTTCTTT
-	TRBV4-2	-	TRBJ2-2	CASSQAVERTGELFF	TGTGCCAGCAGCCAAGCGGTAGAGCGCACCGGGGAGCTGTTTTTT
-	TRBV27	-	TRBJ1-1	CASRADRNTEAFF	TGTGCCAGTCGTGCAGACAGGAACACTGAAGCTTTCTTT
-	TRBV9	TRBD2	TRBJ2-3	CASSVVAGAGDTQYF	TGTGCCAGCAGCGTAGTAGCGGGGGCAGGGGATACGCAGTATTTT
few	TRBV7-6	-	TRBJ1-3	CASSALGASGNTIYF	TGTGCCAGCAGCGCGCTTGGGGCCTCCGGAAACACCATATATTTT
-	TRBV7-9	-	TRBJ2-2	CASLVSTTGELFF	TGTGCCAGCCTGGTCAGCACAACCGGGGAGCTGTTTTTT
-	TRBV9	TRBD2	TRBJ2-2	CASKTSGHTGELFF	TGTGCCAGCAAAACTAGCGGTCACACCGGGGAGCTGTTTTTT
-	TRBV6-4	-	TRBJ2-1	CASSGDEYNEQFF	TGTGCCAGCAGTGGGGACGAATACAATGAGCAGTTCTTC
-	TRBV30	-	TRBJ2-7	CAWGIRGANEQYF	TGTGCCTGGGGTATCCGGGGGGCCAACGAGCAGTACTTC
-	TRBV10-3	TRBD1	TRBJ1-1	CAISHHPGTANTEAFF	TGTGCCATCAGCCACCACCCCGGGACAGCGAACACTGAAGCTTTCTTT
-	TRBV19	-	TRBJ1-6	CASSMGQGIGPLHF	TGTGCCAGTAGTATGGGACAAGGGATAGGACCCCTCCACTTT
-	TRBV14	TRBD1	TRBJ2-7	CASSRFTGERSYEQYF	TGTGCCAGCAGCCGATTCACAGGGGAGCGTTCCTACGAGCAGTACTTC
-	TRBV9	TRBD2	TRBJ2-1	CASSPLAGGPGEQFF	TGTGCCAGCAGCCCACTAGCGGGGGGGCCAGGAGAGCAGTTCTTC
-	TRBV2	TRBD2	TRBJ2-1	CATLRASGARDEQFF	TGTGCCACCCTCCGGGCTAGCGGGGCTCGGGATGAGCAGTTCTTC
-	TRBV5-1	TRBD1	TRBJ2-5	CASSWTGGEETQYF	TGCGCCAGCAGCTGGACAGGGGGCGAAGAGACCCAGTACTTC
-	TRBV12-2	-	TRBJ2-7	CASRLSRDRDIYEQYF	TGTGCAAGTCGCTTGAGCCGGGACAGAGACATCTACGAGCAGTACTTC
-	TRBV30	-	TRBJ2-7	CAWSGGLEQYF	TGTGCCTGGAGCGGAGGACTCGAGCAGTACTTC
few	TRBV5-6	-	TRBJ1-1	CASSVDMGNTEAFF	TGTGCCAGCAGCGTCGACATGGGGAACACTGAAGCTTTCTTT
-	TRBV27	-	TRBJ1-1	CASSLRGEDTEAFF	TGTGCCAGCAGTTTACGAGGGGAGGACACTGAAGCTTTCTTT